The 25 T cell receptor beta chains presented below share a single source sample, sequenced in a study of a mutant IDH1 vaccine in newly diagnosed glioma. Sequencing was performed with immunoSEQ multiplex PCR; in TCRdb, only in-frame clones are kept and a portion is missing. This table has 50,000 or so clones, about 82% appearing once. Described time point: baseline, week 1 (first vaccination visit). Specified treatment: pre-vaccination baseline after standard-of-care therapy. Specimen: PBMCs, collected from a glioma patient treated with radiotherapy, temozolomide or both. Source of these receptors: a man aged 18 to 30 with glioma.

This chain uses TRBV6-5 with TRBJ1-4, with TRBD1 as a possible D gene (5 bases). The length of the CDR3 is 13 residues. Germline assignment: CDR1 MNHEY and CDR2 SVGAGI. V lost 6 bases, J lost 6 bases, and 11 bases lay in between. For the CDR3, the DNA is TGTGCCAGCAGGCGGCGGGGCTATGAAAAACTGTTTTTT. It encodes CASRRRGYEKLFF.

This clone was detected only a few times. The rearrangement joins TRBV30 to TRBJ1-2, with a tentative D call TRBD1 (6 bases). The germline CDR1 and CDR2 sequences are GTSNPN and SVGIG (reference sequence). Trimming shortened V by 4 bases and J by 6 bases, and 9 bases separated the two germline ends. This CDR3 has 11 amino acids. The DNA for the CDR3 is TGTGCCTGGAACAGGGCGGATGGCTACACCTTC. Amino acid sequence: CAWNRADGYTF.

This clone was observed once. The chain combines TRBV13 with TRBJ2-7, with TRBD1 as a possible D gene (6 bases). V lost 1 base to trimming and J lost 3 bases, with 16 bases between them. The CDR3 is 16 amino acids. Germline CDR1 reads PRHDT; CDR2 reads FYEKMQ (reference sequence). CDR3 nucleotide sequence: TGTGCCAGCAGCTTAGAGGGGGACGGCACGGGCTACGAGCAGTACTTC. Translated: CASSLEGDGTGYEQYF.

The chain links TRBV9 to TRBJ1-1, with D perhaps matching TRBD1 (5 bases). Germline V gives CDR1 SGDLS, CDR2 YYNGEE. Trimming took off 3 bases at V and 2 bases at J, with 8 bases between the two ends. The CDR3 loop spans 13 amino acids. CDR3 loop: CASSGGTNTEAFF. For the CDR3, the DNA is TGTGCCAGCAGCGGAGGGACTAACACTGAAGCTTTCTTT.

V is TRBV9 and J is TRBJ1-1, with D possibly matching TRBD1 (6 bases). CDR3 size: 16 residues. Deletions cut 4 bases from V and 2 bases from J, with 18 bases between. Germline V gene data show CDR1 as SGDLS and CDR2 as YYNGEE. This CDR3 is CASSPRGGLINTEAFF. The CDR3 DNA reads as TGTGCCAGCAGCCCCCGTGGGGGCCTTATAAACACTGAAGCTTTCTTT.

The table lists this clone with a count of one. The CDR3 coding sequence is TGTGCCGCTGAGACAGATGCCTCCTACGAGCAGTACTTC. Protein sequence: CAAETDASYEQYF. The chain uses TRBV30 and TRBJ2-7, with D tentatively TRBD1 (5 bases). Germline V gene sequence: CDR1 GTSNPN, CDR2 SVGIG (reference sequence). Trimming took off 8 bases at V and 0 bases at J, with 14 bases between the two ends. This CDR3 has 13 amino acids.

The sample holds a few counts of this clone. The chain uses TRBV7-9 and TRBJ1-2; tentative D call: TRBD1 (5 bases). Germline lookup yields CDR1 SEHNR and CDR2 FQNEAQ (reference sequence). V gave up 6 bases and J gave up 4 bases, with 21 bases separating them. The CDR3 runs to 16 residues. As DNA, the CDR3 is TGTGCCAGCAGTCAGGGCCGCTCGGCTGAAATCTATGGCTACACCTTC. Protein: CASSQGRSAEIYGYTF. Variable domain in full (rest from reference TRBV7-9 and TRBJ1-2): DTGVSQNPRHKITKRGQNVTFRCDPISEHNRLYWYRQTLGQGPEFLTYFQNEAQLEKSRLLSDRFSAERPKGSFSTLEIQRTEQGDSAMYLCASSQGRSAEIYGYTFGSGTRLTVV.

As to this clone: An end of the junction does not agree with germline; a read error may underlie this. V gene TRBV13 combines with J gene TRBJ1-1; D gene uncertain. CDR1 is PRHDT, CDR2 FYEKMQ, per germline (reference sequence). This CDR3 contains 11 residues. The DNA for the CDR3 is TGTGCCAGCAGCCACAACAGTGAAGCTTTCTTT. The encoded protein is CASSHNSEAFF.

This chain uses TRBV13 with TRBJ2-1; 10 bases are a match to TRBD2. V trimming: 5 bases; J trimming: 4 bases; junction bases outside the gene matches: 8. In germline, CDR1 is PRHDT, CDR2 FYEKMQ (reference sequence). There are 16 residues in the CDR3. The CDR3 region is CASSGRGLADYNEQFF. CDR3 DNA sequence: TGTGCCAGCAGCGGACGAGGACTAGCGGATTACAATGAGCAGTTCTTC.

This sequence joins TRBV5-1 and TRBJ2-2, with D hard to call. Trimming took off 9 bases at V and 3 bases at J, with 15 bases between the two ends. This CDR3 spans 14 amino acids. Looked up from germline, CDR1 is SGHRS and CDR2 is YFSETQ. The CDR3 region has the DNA TGCGCCACCAGGTCGCACCCGGACACCGGGGAGCTGTTTTTT. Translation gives CATRSHPDTGELFF.

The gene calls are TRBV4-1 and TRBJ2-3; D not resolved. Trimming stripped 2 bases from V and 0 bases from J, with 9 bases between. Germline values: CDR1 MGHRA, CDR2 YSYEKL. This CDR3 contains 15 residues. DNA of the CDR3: TGCGCCAGCAGCCAACTGACCCTTAGCACAGATACGCAGTATTTT. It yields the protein CASSQLTLSTDTQYF.

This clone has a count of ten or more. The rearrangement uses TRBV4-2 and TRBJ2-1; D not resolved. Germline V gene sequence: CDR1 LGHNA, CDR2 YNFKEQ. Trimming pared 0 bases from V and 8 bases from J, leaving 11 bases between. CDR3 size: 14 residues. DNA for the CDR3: TGTGCCAGCAGCCAAGATCCTGGTAGCCATGAGCAGTTCTTC. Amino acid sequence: CASSQDPGSHEQFF.

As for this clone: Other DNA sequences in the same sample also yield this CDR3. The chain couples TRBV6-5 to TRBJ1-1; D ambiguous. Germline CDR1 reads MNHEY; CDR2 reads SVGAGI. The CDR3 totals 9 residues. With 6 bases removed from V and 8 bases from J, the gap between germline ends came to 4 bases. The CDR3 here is CASSSEAFF. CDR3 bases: TGTGCCAGCAGCTCAGAAGCTTTCTTT.

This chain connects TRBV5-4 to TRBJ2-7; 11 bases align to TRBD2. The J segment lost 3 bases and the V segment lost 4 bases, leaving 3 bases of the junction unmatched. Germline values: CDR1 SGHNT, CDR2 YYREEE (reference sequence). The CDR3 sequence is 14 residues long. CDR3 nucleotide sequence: TGTGCCAGCAGCAGCGGGACTAGCGGCTACGAGCAGTACTTC. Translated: CASSSGTSGYEQYF.

DNA of the CDR3: TGTGCCAGCAGCAGGAGCACTGAAGCTTTCTTT. This gives the protein CASSRSTEAFF. The V and J genes are TRBV6-6 and TRBJ1-1; D not resolved. V lost 6 bases and J 4 bases, leaving 6 bases between the germline ends. The CDR3 consists of 11 residues. Germline V gene data show CDR1 as MNHNY and CDR2 as SVGAGI (reference sequence).

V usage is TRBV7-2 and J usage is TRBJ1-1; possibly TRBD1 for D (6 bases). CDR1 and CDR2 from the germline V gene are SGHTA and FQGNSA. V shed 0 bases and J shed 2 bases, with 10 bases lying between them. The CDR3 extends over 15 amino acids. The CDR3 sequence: CASSLAGGSNTEAFF. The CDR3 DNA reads TGTGCCAGCAGCTTAGCTGGGGGCAGTAACACTGAAGCTTTCTTT.

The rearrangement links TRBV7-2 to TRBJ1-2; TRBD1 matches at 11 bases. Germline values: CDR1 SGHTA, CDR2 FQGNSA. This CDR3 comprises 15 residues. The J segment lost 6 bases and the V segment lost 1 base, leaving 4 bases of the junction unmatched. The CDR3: CASSLVGTGGHGYTF. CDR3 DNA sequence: TGTGCCAGCAGCTTAGTCGGGACAGGGGGTCATGGCTACACCTTC. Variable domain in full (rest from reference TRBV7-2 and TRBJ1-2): GAGVSQSPSNKVTEKGKDVELRCDPISGHTALYWYRQSLGQGLEFLIYFQGNSAPDKSGLPSDRFSAERTGGSVSTLTIQRTQQEDSAVYLCASSLVGTGGHGYTFGSGTRLTVV.

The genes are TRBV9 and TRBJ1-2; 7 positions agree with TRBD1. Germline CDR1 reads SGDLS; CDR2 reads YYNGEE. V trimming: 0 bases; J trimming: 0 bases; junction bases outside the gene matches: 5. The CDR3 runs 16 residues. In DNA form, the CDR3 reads TGTGCCAGCAGCGTAGGACAGGGACCTCCTAACTATGGCTACACCTTC. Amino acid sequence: CASSVGQGPPNYGYTF. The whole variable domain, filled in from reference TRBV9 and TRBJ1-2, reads DSGVTQTPKHLITATGQRVTLRCSPRSGDLSVYWYQQSLDQGLQFLIQYYNGEERAKGNILERFSAQQFPDLHSELNLSSLELGDSALYFCASSVGQGPPNYGYTFGSGTRLTVV.

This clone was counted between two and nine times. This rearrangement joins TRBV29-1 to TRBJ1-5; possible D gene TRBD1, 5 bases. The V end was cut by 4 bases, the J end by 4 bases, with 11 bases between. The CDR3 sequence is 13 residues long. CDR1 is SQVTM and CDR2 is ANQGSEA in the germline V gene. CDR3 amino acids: CSVGEGLNQPQHF. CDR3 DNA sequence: TGCAGCGTTGGGGAGGGACTGAATCAGCCCCAGCATTTT.

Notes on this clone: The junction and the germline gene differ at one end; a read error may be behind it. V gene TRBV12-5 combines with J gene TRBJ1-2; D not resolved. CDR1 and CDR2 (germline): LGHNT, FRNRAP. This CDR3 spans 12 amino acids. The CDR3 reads CASGLDRKLNAF. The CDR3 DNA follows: TGTGCTAGTGGTTTGGACCGCAAATTAAACGCCTTC.

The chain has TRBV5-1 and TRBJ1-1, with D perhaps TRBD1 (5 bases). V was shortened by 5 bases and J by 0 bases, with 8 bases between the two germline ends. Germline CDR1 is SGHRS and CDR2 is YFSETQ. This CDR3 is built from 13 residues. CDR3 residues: CASRGLMNTEAFF. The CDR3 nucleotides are TGCGCCAGCAGGGGGCTCATGAACACTGAAGCTTTCTTT.

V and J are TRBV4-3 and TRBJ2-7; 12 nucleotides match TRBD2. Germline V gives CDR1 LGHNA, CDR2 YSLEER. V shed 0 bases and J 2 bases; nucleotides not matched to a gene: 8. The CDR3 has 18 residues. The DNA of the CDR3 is TGCGCCAGCAGCCAAGATCGAGGACTAGCGGGATGGACCTACGAGCAGTACTTC. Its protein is CASSQDRGLAGWTYEQYF.

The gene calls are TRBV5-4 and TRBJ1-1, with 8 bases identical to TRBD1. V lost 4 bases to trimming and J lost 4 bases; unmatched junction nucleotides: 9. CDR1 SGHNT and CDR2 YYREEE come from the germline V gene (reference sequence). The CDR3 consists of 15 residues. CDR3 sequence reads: CASSPGQGGRTEAFF. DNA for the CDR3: TGTGCCAGCAGCCCCGGACAGGGTGGTCGCACTGAAGCTTTCTTT.

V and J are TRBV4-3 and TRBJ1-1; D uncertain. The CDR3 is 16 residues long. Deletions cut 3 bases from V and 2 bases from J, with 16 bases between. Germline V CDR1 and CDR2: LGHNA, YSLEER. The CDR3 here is CASSQQKGQLNTEAFF. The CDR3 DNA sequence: TGCGCCAGCAGCCAGCAAAAGGGTCAACTCAACACTGAAGCTTTCTTT.

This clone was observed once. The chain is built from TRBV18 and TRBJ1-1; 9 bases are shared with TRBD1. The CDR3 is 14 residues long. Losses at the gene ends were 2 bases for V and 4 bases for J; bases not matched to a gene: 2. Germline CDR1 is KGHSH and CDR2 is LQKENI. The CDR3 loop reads CASSPGTGITEAFF. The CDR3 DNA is TGTGCCAGCTCACCAGGGACAGGGATCACTGAAGCTTTCTTT.